This T cell receptor (beta chain) was identified in a study of cytomegalovirus exposure and HLA in healthy donors. CDR1 is SGHDT and CDR2 is YYEEEE in the germline V gene. Trimming cost V 4 bases and J 5 bases; bases outside gene matches: 7. This CDR3 contains 14 residues. PCR amplification relied on 60 Vbeta primers (plus 13 Jbeta primers). Clones were sequenced by immunoSEQ multiplex PCR, and TCRdb holds only the in-frame ones, with some missing. This table has 100,000 to 120,000 clones, 79% appearing once. This chain uses TRBV5-6 with TRBJ1-2; TRBD1 matches at 8 bases. The source material was PBMCs. This receptor was identified in a man aged 30 to 39 in good health and CMV-seropositive. Here the CDR3 DNA reads TGTGCCAGCAGCCAGCGGACAGGGAGGTATGGCTACACCTTC. Residues: CASSQRTGRYGYTF. Together with reference TRBV5-6 and TRBJ1-2, the CDR3 gives the full variable domain: DAGVTQSPTHLIKTRGQQVTLRCSPKSGHDTVSWYQQALGQGPQFIFQYYEEEERQRGNFPDRFSGHQFPNYSSELNVNALLLGDSALYLCASSQRTGRYGYTFGSGTRLTVV.